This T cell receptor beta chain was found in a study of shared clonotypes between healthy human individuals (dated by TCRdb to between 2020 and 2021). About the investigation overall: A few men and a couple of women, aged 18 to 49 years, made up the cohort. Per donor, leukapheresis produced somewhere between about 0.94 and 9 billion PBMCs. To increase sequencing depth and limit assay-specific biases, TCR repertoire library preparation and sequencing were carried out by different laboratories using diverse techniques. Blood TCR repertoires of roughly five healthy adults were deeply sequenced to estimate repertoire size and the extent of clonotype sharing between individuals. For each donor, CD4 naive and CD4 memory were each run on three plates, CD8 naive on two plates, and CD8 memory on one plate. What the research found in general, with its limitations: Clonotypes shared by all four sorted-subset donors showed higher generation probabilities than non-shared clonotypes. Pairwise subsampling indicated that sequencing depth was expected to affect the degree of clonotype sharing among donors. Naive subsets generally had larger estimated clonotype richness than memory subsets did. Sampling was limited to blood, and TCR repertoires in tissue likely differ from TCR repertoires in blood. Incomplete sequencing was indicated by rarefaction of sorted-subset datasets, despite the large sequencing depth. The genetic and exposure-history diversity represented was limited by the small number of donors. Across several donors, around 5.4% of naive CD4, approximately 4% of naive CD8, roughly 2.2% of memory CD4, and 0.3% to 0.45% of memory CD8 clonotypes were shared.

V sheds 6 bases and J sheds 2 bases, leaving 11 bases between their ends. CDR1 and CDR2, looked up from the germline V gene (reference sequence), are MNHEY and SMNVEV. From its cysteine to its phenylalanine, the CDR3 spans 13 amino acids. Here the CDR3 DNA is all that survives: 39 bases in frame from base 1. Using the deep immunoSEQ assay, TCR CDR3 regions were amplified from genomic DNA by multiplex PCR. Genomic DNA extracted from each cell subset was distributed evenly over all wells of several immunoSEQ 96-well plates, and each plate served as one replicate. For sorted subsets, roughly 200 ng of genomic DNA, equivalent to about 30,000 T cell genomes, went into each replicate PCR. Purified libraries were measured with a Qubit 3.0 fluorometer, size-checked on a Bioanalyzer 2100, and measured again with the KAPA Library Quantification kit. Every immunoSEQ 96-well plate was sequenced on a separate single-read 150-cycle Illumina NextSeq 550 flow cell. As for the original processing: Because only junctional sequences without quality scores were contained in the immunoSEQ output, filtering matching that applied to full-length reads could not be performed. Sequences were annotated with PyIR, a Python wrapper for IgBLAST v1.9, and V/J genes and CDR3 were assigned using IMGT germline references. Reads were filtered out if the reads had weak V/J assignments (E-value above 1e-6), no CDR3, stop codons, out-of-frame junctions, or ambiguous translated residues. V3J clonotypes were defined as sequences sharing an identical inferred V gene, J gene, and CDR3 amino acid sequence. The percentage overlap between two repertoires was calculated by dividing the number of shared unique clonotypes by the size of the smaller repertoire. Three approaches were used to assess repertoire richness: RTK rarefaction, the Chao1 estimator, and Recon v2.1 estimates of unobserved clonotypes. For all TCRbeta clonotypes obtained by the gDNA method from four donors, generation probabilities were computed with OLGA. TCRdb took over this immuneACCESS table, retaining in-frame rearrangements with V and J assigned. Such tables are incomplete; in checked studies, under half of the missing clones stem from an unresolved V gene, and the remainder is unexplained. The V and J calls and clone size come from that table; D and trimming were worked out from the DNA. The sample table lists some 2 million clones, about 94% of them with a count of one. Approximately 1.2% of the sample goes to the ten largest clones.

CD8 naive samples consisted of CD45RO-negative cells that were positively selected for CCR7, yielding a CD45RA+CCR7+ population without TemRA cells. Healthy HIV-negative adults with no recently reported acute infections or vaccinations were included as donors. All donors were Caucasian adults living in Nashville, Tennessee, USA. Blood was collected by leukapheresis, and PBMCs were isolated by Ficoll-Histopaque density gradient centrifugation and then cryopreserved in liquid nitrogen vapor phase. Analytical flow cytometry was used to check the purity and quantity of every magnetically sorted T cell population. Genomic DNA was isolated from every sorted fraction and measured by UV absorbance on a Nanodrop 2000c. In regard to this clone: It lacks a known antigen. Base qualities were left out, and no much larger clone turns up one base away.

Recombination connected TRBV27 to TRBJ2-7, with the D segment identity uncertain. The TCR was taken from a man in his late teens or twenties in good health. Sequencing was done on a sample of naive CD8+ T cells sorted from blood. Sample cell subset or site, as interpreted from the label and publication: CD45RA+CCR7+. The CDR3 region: CASSPRPPYEQYF. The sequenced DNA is TGTGCCAGCAGCCCACGGCCGCCCTACGAGCAGTACTTC.